These T cell receptor beta chains were read from a single sample in a study of shared clonotypes between healthy human individuals. Here immunoSEQ multiplex PCR was the method, and the copy in TCRdb shows in-frame clones only, minus some. The sample yields a few million clones, roughly 95% seen once. Material for sequencing was naive CD8+ T cells from PBMCs. These receptors came from a man aged 18 to 29 in good health. Some clones in this sample may be carry-over from other donors' samples. CDR3s include the opening cysteine and the closing phenylalanine or tryptophan. A D gene is named only where the DNA matches it firmly. The size field is filled for only some rows; it gives once, few, many or a size class.

clone size,J gene,D gene,V gene,CDR3 DNA,CDR3 protein
NA,TRBJ1-2,NA,TRBV28,TGTGCCAGCACTACCAGTGAGACCGGGCCCCGCCGTCGGTATGGCTACACCTTC,CASTTSETGPRRRYGYTF
NA,TRBJ1-2,NA,TRBV27,TGTGCCAGCAGTTTCACGGGGGCGAAGACCGGCTACACCTTC,CASSFTGAKTGYTF
NA,TRBJ1-5,TRBD1,TRBV5-5,TGTGCCAGCAGCTCGGGAACCCCAGGGGGCAGCCAGCCCCAGCATTTT,CASSSGTPGGSQPQHF
NA,TRBJ1-3,NA,TRBV5-8,TGTGCCAGCAGCTTAACCGGGTCAGGAAACACCATATATTTT,CASSLTGSGNTIYF
NA,TRBJ2-3,TRBD1,TRBV5-1,TGCGCCAGCAGCACCCGGGACAGGGGGCAAGCAGATACGCAGTATTTT,CASSTRDRGQADTQYF
NA,TRBJ2-7,TRBD2,TRBV9,TGTGCCAGCAGCGTGGGGGCTAGCGGGAGTTCCTACGAGCAGTACTTC,CASSVGASGSSYEQYF
NA,TRBJ2-7,NA,TRBV19,TGTGCCAGTAGTATCTGGCAGGGAGACTACGAGCAGTACTTC,CASSIWQGDYEQYF
NA,TRBJ1-5,NA,TRBV23-1,TGCGCCAGCAGTCTCCCCGGGGATCAGCCCCAGCATTTT,CASSLPGDQPQHF
NA,TRBJ2-7,TRBD1,TRBV15,TGTGCCACCAGCGGAAGACAGGGTACGTACGAGCAGTACTTC,CATSGRQGTYEQYF
NA,TRBJ2-7,TRBD1,TRBV7-2,TGTGCCAGCAGCCCACCGGACAGGTGGCCGTACGAGCAGTACTTC,CASSPPDRWPYEQYF
NA,TRBJ2-5,NA,TRBV5-4,TGTGCCAGCAGCCCCCATGGGGGTTTCCAAGAGACCCAGTACTTC,CASSPHGGFQETQYF
NA,TRBJ2-3,NA,TRBV6-5,TGTGCCAGCAGTCGATCCACAGGGTCCGCAGATACGCAGTATTTT,CASSRSTGSADTQYF
NA,TRBJ2-7,TRBD1,TRBV27,TGTGCCAGCAGTATTACAGGGGGTGCGTCCGAGCAGTACTTC,CASSITGGASEQYF
once,TRBJ2-1,NA,TRBV27,TGTGCCAGCAGTTTCTCGGGATCCTCCTACAATGAGCAGTTCTTC,CASSFSGSSYNEQFF
NA,TRBJ2-2,TRBD2,TRBV25-1,TGTGCCAGCAGTGGAGAGCGGGAGAAGGACACCGGGGAGCTGTTTTTT,CASSGEREKDTGELFF
NA,TRBJ2-7,NA,TRBV4-3,TGCGCCAGCAGCCATAACCGGAAGATCAACGAGCAGTACTTC,CASSHNRKINEQYF
once,TRBJ2-6,NA,TRBV4-1,TGCGCCAGCAGCCAAGTGATGGTGCCCGGAGCCGGGGCCAACGTCCTGACTTTC,CASSQVMVPGAGANVLTF
NA,TRBJ2-7,NA,TRBV27,TGTGCCAGCAGTAGAACAATGTCGGCCTACGAGCAGTACTTC,CASSRTMSAYEQYF
NA,TRBJ1-1,TRBD1,TRBV27,TGTGCCAGCAGTCCCAGACAGGGTGAAGCTTTCTTT,CASSPRQGEAFF
NA,TRBJ2-7,NA,TRBV4-2,TGTGCCAGCAGCCAAACCGGGGCCGCCGAGCAGTACTTC,CASSQTGAAEQYF
NA,TRBJ1-5,TRBD1,TRBV30,TGTGCCTGGAGTGTACGGAACAGGGGTCGTCAGCCCCAGCATTTT,CAWSVRNRGRQPQHF
NA,TRBJ2-1,TRBD2,TRBV7-3,TGTGCCAGCAGCTACCTAGCGGGAGGGGCAAATGAGCAGTTCTTC,CASSYLAGGANEQFF
NA,TRBJ2-7,TRBD2,TRBV7-2,TGTGCCAGCAGCTTAGGGCGGGAGGTCTTCTACGAGCAGTACTTC,CASSLGREVFYEQYF
once,TRBJ2-6,NA,TRBV10-3,TGTGCCATCAGTGAGTCTGGACCCGAACTCCCCGGGGCCAACGTCCTGACTTTC,CAISESGPELPGANVLTF
NA,TRBJ2-4,TRBD2,TRBV25-1,TGTGCCAGCAGTGGGATCGGGACTAGCGAGGCCAAAAACATTCAGTACTTC,CASSGIGTSEAKNIQYF
NA,TRBJ2-6,NA,TRBV13,TGTGCCAGCAGTCCGGCGGACAGAAACTCTGGGGCCAACGTCCTGACTTTC,CASSPADRNSGANVLTF
NA,TRBJ2-7,NA,TRBV6-4,TGTGCCAGCAGTGACTCCTGGCGGTATCGGTCCTACGAGCAGTACTTC,CASSDSWRYRSYEQYF
NA,TRBJ2-2,NA,TRBV27,TGTGCCAGCAGTTTCACCGCTCCGCGCGGGGAGCTGTTTTTT,CASSFTAPRGELFF
NA,TRBJ1-1,TRBD1,TRBV9,TGTGCCAGCAGCGCATTGACAGGGCTAGTAGGGACTGAAGCTTTCTTT,CASSALTGLVGTEAFF
NA,TRBJ1-2,TRBD1,TRBV2,TGTGCCAGCAGCCAACGACAGGGTAAAGGCTACACCTTC,CASSQRQGKGYTF
few,TRBJ2-2,NA,TRBV6-5,TGTGCCAGTTCTGGCGCCGGGGAGCTGTTTTTT,CASSGAGELFF
NA,TRBJ2-7,TRBD2,TRBV4-3,TGCGCCAGCAGCCAAGGACTAGCAAGCGAGCAGTACTTC,CASSQGLASEQYF
NA,TRBJ2-3,TRBD1,TRBV4-1,TGCGCCAGCAGCCCCGGACAGGGGGATACGCAGTATTTT,CASSPGQGDTQYF
NA,TRBJ2-7,NA,TRBV6-1,TGTGCCAGCAGCGCAGGACCCACCTACGAGCAGTACTTC,CASSAGPTYEQYF
NA,TRBJ2-1,NA,TRBV18,TGTGCCAGCTCACCCGGGCCCAACAATGAGCAGTTCTTC,CASSPGPNNEQFF
NA,TRBJ1-5,NA,TRBV27,TGTACGGCGGGTCCAGGGGCATCGGGAAATCAGCCCCAGCATTTT,CTAGPGASGNQPQHF
NA,TRBJ2-7,TRBD1,TRBV29-1,TGCAGCGTGAGAGGGTTGAGGACAGGGCCCGAGCAGTACTTC,CSVRGLRTGPEQYF
NA,TRBJ2-7,TRBD2,TRBV4-2,TGTGCCAGCGGGACCGGGACTAGCGCCTCCTACGAGCAGTACTTC,CASGTGTSASYEQYF
few,TRBJ2-5,TRBD1,TRBV7-9,TGTGCCAGCAGCCCGCGGGACAGGCAAGAGACCCAGTACTTC,CASSPRDRQETQYF
few,TRBJ1-5,NA,TRBV30,TGTGCCTGGAGTGAGCTGCATCAGCCCCAGCATTTT,CAWSELHQPQHF
NA,TRBJ2-1,NA,TRBV19,TGTGCCAGTAGTATAATGGTAGGCGCCTACAATGAGCAGTTCTTC,CASSIMVGAYNEQFF
NA,TRBJ2-1,NA,TRBV7-2,TGTGCCAGCAGCTCTCACATTGACAGTTCCTACAATGAGCAGTTCTTC,CASSSHIDSSYNEQFF
NA,TRBJ2-1,TRBD1,TRBV7-6,TGTGCCAGCAGCTTACGACAGGGGGAGATCGTCAATGAGCAGTTCTTC,CASSLRQGEIVNEQFF
NA,TRBJ2-1,TRBD2,TRBV5-1,TGCGCCAGCAGCGCCCACAGGGTAACGCCACTAGCGGATGAGCAGTTCTTC,CASSAHRVTPLADEQFF
NA,TRBJ2-1,NA,TRBV7-3,TGTGCCAGCGGTGGTGGGACCTACAATGAGCAGTTCTTC,CASGGGTYNEQFF
NA,TRBJ2-3,NA,TRBV7-9,TGTGCCAGCAGCGCGTTTTTGGCAGATACGCAGTATTTT,CASSAFLADTQYF
NA,TRBJ2-3,NA,TRBV6-5,TGTGCCAGCAGCCTCTGGGGGATTCGCGCAGATACGCAGTATTTT,CASSLWGIRADTQYF
few,TRBJ1-1,NA,TRBV5-5,TGTGCCACTGGGGACCCCCGGAACACTGAAGCTTTCTTT,CATGDPRNTEAFF
NA,TRBJ2-3,NA,TRBV2,TGTGCCAGCAGGGGGTTAGATACGCAGTATTTT,CASRGLDTQYF
NA,TRBJ1-4,NA,TRBV27,TGTGCCAGCAGACGACAAATCCCTAATGAAAAACTGTTTTTT,CASRRQIPNEKLFF
NA,TRBJ1-1,TRBD1,TRBV5-1,TGCGCCAGCAGCTTGGGACAGGGAGCTTTCTTT,CASSLGQGAFF
NA,TRBJ2-7,NA,TRBV19,TGTGCCAGTAGTTTCTCTCCAAGCGACCCCTGGGAGCAGTACTTC,CASSFSPSDPWEQYF
NA,TRBJ2-1,NA,TRBV14,TGTGCCAGCAGCCAAAGACAGCTCTCCTACAATGAGCAGTTCTTC,CASSQRQLSYNEQFF
NA,TRBJ1-4,NA,TRBV19,TGTGCCAGTAGTATTTACGGGGCAGCCGAAAAACTGTTTTTT,CASSIYGAAEKLFF
NA,TRBJ1-3,NA,TRBV28,TGTGCCAGCGCCCCCAGGGGAGCCGGAAACACCATATATTTT,CASAPRGAGNTIYF
NA,TRBJ2-6,NA,TRBV2,TGTGCCAGCAGGGCCGGATTATCTGGGGCCAACGTCCTGACTTTC,CASRAGLSGANVLTF
NA,TRBJ2-2,TRBD2,TRBV7-2,TGTGCCAGCAGCTTACCTGGAACTAGCGCGAACACCGGGGAGCTGTTTTTT,CASSLPGTSANTGELFF